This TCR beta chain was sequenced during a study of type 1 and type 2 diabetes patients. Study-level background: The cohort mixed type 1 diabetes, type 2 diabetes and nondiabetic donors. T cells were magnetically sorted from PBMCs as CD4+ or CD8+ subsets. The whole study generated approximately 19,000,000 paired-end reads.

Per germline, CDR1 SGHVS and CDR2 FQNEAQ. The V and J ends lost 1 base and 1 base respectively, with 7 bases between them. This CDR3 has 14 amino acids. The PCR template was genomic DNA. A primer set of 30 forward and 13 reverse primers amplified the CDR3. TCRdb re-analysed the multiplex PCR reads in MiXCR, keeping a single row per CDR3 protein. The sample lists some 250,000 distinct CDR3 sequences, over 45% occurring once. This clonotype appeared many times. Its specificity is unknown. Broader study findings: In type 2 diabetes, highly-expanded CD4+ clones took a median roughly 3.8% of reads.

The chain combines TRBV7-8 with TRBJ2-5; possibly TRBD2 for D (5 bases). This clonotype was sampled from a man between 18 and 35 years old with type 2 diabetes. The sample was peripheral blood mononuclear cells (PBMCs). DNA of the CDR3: TGTGCCAGCAGCTTAGGCGGGTTCCAAGAGACCCAGTACTTC. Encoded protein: CASSLGGFQETQYF.